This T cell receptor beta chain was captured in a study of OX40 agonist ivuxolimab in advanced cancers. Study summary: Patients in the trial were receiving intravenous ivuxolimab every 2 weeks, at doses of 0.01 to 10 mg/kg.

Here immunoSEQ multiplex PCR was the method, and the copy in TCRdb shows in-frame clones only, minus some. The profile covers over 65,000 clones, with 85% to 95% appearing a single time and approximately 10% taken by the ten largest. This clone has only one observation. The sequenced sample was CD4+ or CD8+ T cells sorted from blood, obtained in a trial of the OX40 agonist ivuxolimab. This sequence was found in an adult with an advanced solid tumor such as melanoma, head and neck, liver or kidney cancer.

The CDR3 region has the DNA TGTGCCAGCAGCTCACTGGACGGTTACGAGCAGTACTTC. Encoded protein: CASSSLDGYEQYF. The V gene is TRBV7-9, the J gene TRBJ2-7; D not certain. This CDR3 comprises 13 residues. Trimming stripped 4 bases from V and 4 bases from J, with 11 bases between. Germline V gives CDR1 SEHNR, CDR2 FQNEAQ (reference sequence). Looking up the rest from reference TRBV7-9 and TRBJ2-7 gives the full variable domain: DTGVSQNPRHKITKRGQNVTFRCDPISEHNRLYWYRQTLGQGPEFLTYFQNEAQLEKSRLLSDRFSAERPKGSFSTLEIQRTEQGDSAMYLCASSSLDGYEQYFGPGTRLTVT.